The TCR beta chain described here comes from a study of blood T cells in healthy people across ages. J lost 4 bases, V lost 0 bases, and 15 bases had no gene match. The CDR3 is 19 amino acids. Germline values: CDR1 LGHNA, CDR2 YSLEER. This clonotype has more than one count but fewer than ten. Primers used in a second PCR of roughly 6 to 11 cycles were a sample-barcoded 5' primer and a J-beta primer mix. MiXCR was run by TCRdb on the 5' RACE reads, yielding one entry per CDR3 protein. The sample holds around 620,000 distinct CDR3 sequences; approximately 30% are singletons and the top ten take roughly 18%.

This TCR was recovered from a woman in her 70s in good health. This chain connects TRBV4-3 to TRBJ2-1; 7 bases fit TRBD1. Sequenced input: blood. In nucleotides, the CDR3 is TGCGCCAGCAGCCAAGATCTCTTGGTGTTTGGGACAGTTTACAATGAGCAGTTCTTC. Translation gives CASSQDLLVFGTVYNEQFF.